Listed below are T cell receptor beta chains from one sample, sequenced in a study of human T cells and chemical hapten exposure. Via MiXCR, TCRdb re-called the RACE reads, giving one row per CDR3 protein. The sample holds approximately 320,000 distinct CDR3 sequences, 4.5% to 5.5% seen once. Here the sequenced sample was whole blood, taken in connection with sensitization to the hapten diphenylcyclopropenone (DPC). The receptors come from a woman in her late teens or twenties with alopecia areata. Some clones in this sample may be carry-over from other donors' samples. Both conserved end residues are part of each CDR3. D genes are given only for firm matches. Not every row has a clone size; where given, it reads once, few, many or a size class.

j_call d_call clone_size v_call cdr3_nt cdr3_aa
TRBJ2-1 TRBD1 few TRBV7-2 TGTGCCAGCAGCCCAGGGACAGGGGACTCCTACAATGAGCAGTTCTTC CASSPGTGDSYNEQFF
TRBJ2-3 . many TRBV15 TGTGCCACCAGCAGAGGGTCCCAGGGTGGCACAGATACGCAGTATTTT CATSRGSQGGTDTQYF
TRBJ2-7 TRBD1 . TRBV10-3 TGTGCCATCAGTGCTTCCCAGGACAGGGGGCGAGAGGGCCTTTACGAGCAGTACTTC CAISASQDRGREGLYEQYF
TRBJ2-3 TRBD2 few TRBV5-1 TGCGCCAGCAAGTCGGGACTAGCATCAGATACGCAGTATTTT CASKSGLASDTQYF
TRBJ1-5 TRBD1 few TRBV12-3/TRBV12-4 TGTGCCAGCAGCCTGACAGGGGCCACCGATCAGCCCCAGCATTTT CASSLTGATDQPQHF
TRBJ2-1 TRBD1 many TRBV29-1 TGCAGCGTTGAAGTAGGGACAGAGACATACAATGAGCAGTTCTTC CSVEVGTETYNEQFF
TRBJ1-5 TRBD1 . TRBV6-1 TGTGCCAGCAGTGCCAGGGGACAGGGAACGGGTTATAGCAATCAGCCCCAGCATTTT CASSARGQGTGYSNQPQHF
TRBJ1-1 . many TRBV7-9 TGTGCCAGCAGGGGTGAGGAAGAGACTGAAGCTTTCTTT CASRGEEETEAFF
TRBJ2-6 . many TRBV18 TGTGCCAGCTCCTTAATACCGAGCTCTGGGGCCAACGTCCTGACTTTC CASSLIPSSGANVLTF
TRBJ2-1 TRBD2 many TRBV5-1 TGCGCCAGCAGCGCTAGCGGGGCTCCACTAACTTACAATGAGCAGTTCTTC CASSASGAPLTYNEQFF
TRBJ2-5 . . TRBV11-1 TGTGCCAGCAGCTTAATGGGGCAGGGGCAAGAGACCCAGTACTTC CASSLMGQGQETQYF
TRBJ1-3 . many TRBV4-3 TGCGCCAGCAGCCAAGCTCGTGGGAGGGCTGGAAACACCATATATTTT CASSQARGRAGNTIYF
TRBJ2-4 TRBD2 many TRBV12-3/TRBV12-4 TGTGCCAGCATCATCAAAAACGCCCTAGCGGGGGACGAGACAGATCAGTACTTC CASIIKNALAGDETDQYF
TRBJ1-2 . many TRBV12-3/TRBV12-4 TGTGCCAGCAGTTACAGGGCCTCCTATGGCTACACCTTC CASSYRASYGYTF
TRBJ1-2 TRBD1 many TRBV28 TGTGCCAGCAGTTCCCCAGGGGGGACCTATGGCTACACCTTC CASSSPGGTYGYTF
TRBJ1-1 TRBD1 . TRBV5-1 TGCGCCAGCAGCTTGGATAAGGGGACAGAAGCTTTGAACACTGAAGCTTTCTTT CASSLDKGTEALNTEAFF
TRBJ2-3 . many TRBV5-1 TGTGCCAGCAGTTTAGGGGATACAGATACGCAGTATTTT CASSLGDTDTQYF
TRBJ2-7 . . TRBV20-1 TGCAGTGCTAGATTCGGGCCATCCTACGAGCAGTACTTC CSARFGPSYEQYF
TRBJ2-7 TRBD1 . TRBV28 TGTGCCAGCAGTCCGGCCGGGACAGGGCGACCCCACGAGCAGTACTTC CASSPAGTGRPHEQYF
TRBJ2-3 . many TRBV27 TGTGCCAGCAGTTTTGTATTCTATGGGGCAGCCTTAGATACGCAGTATTTT CASSFVFYGAALDTQYF
TRBJ1-4 . many TRBV12-3/TRBV12-4 TGTGCCAGCAGTTTCTGGGGGGAGGGAAAACTGTTTTTT CASSFWGEGKLFF
TRBJ2-3 . few TRBV18 TGTGCCAGCTCACCACCGCTATGGAGGGGGACCGGCGCAGATACGCAGTATTTT CASSPPLWRGTGADTQYF
TRBJ2-7 . few TRBV6-5 TGTGCCAGCAGCCCGCGGGACATCCTCTCCGAGCAGTACTTC CASSPRDILSEQYF
TRBJ1-1 . few TRBV28 TGTGCCAGCGTCGGGGTGAACACTGAAGCTTTCTTT CASVGVNTEAFF
TRBJ2-5 TRBD2 few TRBV7-3 TGTGCCAGCAGTATTAGCGGGGGGGATACAGAGACCCAGTACTTC CASSISGGDTETQYF
TRBJ2-7 TRBD2 . TRBV7-2 TGTGCCAGCAGCACGGGGGGTGCAAACGAGCAGTACTTC CASSTGGANEQYF
TRBJ2-3 TRBD2 . TRBV5-4 TGTGCCAGCAGCTTGTACGCGGGGGGGCCAGGAACAGATACGCAGTATTTT CASSLYAGGPGTDTQYF
TRBJ1-2 . . TRBV5-6 TGTGCCAGCAGCTTGGGGCAGGGCCCCATCTATGGCTACACCTTC CASSLGQGPIYGYTF
TRBJ2-6 . few TRBV15 TGTGCCACCAGCAGAGAGGTCTCCTCGGTCTCTGGGGCCAACGTCCTGACTTTC CATSREVSSVSGANVLTF
TRBJ2-1 . few TRBV7-3 TGTGCCAGCAGCCCGCAGGGTGGTGGTTACAATGAGCAGTTCTTC CASSPQGGGYNEQFF
TRBJ1-1 . many TRBV4-2 TGTGCCAGCAGCCAAGAAGTAGGGCGGCCTGAAGCTTTCTTT CASSQEVGRPEAFF
TRBJ2-1 TRBD2 few TRBV7-9 TGTGCCAGCAGTTTTAACGCGGGGGACAATGAGCAGTTCTTC CASSFNAGDNEQFF
TRBJ1-1 . . TRBV29-1 TGCAGCGTTTCGTTACGGGGTTTGGGCACTGAAGCTTTCTTT CSVSLRGLGTEAFF
TRBJ1-1 . . TRBV7-9 TGTGCCAGCAGCCCCCGGCGGCGGACTGAAGCTTTCTTT CASSPRRRTEAFF
TRBJ2-5 . many TRBV4-3 TGCGCCAGCAGCCAAGAAATGACAGAAGAGACCCAGTACTTC CASSQEMTEETQYF
TRBJ1-1 TRBD1 many TRBV7-6 TGTGCCAGCAGCCCACAGGGGGCGAAAGCTGAAGCTTTCTTT CASSPQGAKAEAFF
TRBJ2-5 TRBD2 . TRBV5-1 TGCGCCAGCAGCTCGGTAGCGGGGGAAGAGACCCAGTACTTC CASSSVAGEETQYF
TRBJ2-3 TRBD2 few TRBV11-2 TGTGCCAGCAGCTTAGATCCGGTAGCGGGGGTGGGAGATACGCAGTATTTT CASSLDPVAGVGDTQYF
TRBJ1-4 TRBD1 few TRBV7-9 TGTGCCAGCAGCTTATCTAGGACAGGGGATGAAAAACTGTTTTTT CASSLSRTGDEKLFF
TRBJ2-1 TRBD2 few TRBV29-1 TGCAGCGTGGAGTCCTCCCGGACTAGTATGTTGCACAATGAGCAGTTCTTC CSVESSRTSMLHNEQFF
TRBJ2-1 . few TRBV7-8 TGTGCCAGCAGCCCATTTAGAAGCTCCTACAATGAGCAGTTCTTC CASSPFRSSYNEQFF
TRBJ1-2 . . TRBV2 TGTGCCAGCATAGGTGTTCGTTATGGCTACACCTTC CASIGVRYGYTF
TRBJ2-1 . few TRBV6-1 TGTGCCAGCAGTGAACAGACAGAAAGTAATGAGCAGTTCTTC CASSEQTESNEQFF
TRBJ1-1 . . TRBV11-2 TGTGCCAGCAGCTTCGGTTCCATAGCTTTCTTT CASSFGSIAFF
TRBJ1-2 . . TRBV6-5 TGTGCCAGCAGTTACTCAATTGGGGGGGCCTATGGCTACACCTTC CASSYSIGGAYGYTF
TRBJ1-5 . many TRBV11-1 TGTGCCAGCAGCTTAGATTTATATCAGCCCCAGCATTTT CASSLDLYQPQHF
TRBJ1-1 . many TRBV11-1 TGTGCCAGCGAGGTGAACACTGAAGCTTTCTTT CASEVNTEAFF
TRBJ2-7 . . TRBV3-1 TGTGCCAGCAGCCAAGATCCCCAGGACGAGCAGTACTTC CASSQDPQDEQYF
TRBJ2-3 TRBD2 few TRBV28 TGTGCCAGCAGTTTAACTACCCGGGGGGGCACAGATACGCAGTATTTT CASSLTTRGGTDTQYF